This TCR beta chain was captured by sequencing in a study of T-cell memory formation after mild COVID-19 (dated by TCRdb to the early 2020s). Regarding the research as a whole: TCR sequence clusters from the two donors were found to be largely donor specific. In a couple of donors, T-cell clones that expanded and contracted after mild COVID-19 were followed by sequencing TCRalpha and TCRbeta repertoires longitudinally. Two young, previously healthy adult volunteers made up the cohort, one male and one female.

What the work shows at the level of the full study, not this receptor alone: The detection of some responding clones in pre-infection memory suggests that pre-existing cross-reactive memory T cells joined the SARS-CoV-2 response. Whether the second-wave clones peaking on day 37 were SARS-CoV-2 specific was not confirmed. Contracting CD4+ clones were found mainly in CM and EM memory subsets, while CD8+ clones were enriched in EMRA. Only a couple of mild cases were covered by the study, and larger cohorts that include severe cases with pre-infection samples were considered necessary. Clones contracting from day 15 to 85 had balanced CD4/CD8 phenotypes, while a second wave expanding from day 15 to 37 was biased towards CD4+.

This clonotype was found many times. Its antigen is currently not known. No base quality values were provided; no much bigger clone lies one nucleotide off. Trimming removed 2 bases from V and 1 base from J, leaving 18 bases between the germline ends. CDR1 and CDR2 (SGHRS, YFSETQ) derive from the germline V gene. The CDR3 measures 17 amino acids from cysteine to phenylalanine. This entry keeps only the CDR3 DNA: 51 bases, framed from base 1. Sequencing relied on an Illumina NovaSeq 6000. Using 5'RACE with constant-segment primers, TCRalpha and TCRbeta cDNA libraries were constructed, with sample barcodes and unique molecular identifiers added in the process. RNA was extracted from every sample with Trizol reagent. Library amplification was performed in two PCR steps, and a second sample barcode and Illumina TruSeq adapters were introduced in the second step. Libraries were sequenced on an Illumina NovaSeq with 2 x 150 bp paired-end reads. Per the original workflow: With migec v1.2.7, reads were demultiplexed and then collapsed into UMI-guided consensus sequences. Using mixcr v2.1.11, UMI consensuses were aligned to TRA and TRB V and J templates and then assembled into clonotypes. A clonotype was counted as expanded or contracted only if both edgeR and NoisET called the change significant, with noise models trained on biological replicates. For edgeR calls, the thresholds were a false discovery rate-adjusted p below 0.01 and a log2 fold-change of 1. PCA with hierarchical clustering of max-normalized trajectories of the 1000 most abundant clonotypes was used as exploratory dynamics analysis. Separately sequenced CD4+ and CD8+ repertoires were used to assign the CD4 or CD8 phenotype of responding clones. TCRdb ran its own pipeline on the public reads, namely fastp trimming at Q25 and MiXCR clone calling, and kept in-frame beta chains. Under each unique CDR3 protein, matching rows form one entry showing the most common genes and DNA. In this record, the V and J calls reflect TCRdb's handling and not the investigators' own analysis. This sample holds approximately 290,000 distinct CDR3 sequences; 8.2% were observed only once. The top ten clonotypes cover 20% to 25% of the sample.

PBMCs were isolated by Ficoll-Paque density gradient centrifugation. This TCR came from a man aged 18 to 29 who had mild COVID-19 (a few samples of this study predate the infection). The sample titles of this study are shuffled in the database, so cell type and time point are left out; the donor was told from shared clones. Sequencing was carried out using PBMCs or a T cell subset sorted from them (not recorded which). The chain couples TRBV5-1 to TRBJ1-1, with a tentative D gene TRBD1 over 5 matching bases. The DNA sequence is given as TGCGCCAGCAGCTTATGGTTGCCGGAGGGACCGAACACTGAAGCTTTCTTT. This sequence encodes CASSLWLPEGPNTEAFF.